The clone carrying this T cell receptor (beta chain) was recorded many times. MiXCR, run by TCRdb on the PCR reads, gives a single entry per CDR3 protein. The sample lists 100,000 or so distinct CDR3 sequences, 30% to 45% occurring once. The entry originates in a study of molecular identifiers for immune sequencing clone quantification. Sequences were obtained from naive CD8+ T cells from blood, with Jurkat cell RNA spiked in. Subset denoted: FACS-sorted CD8+CD4-CCR7+CD45RA+ naive T cells. The source is a human donor in good health. Some libraries in this study had Jurkat cell RNA spiked in.

The CDR3 loop reads CASRGGPNSPLHF. The CDR3 coding sequence is TGTGCCAGCAGGGGAGGGCCGAATTCACCCCTCCACTTT. V and J are TRBV28 and TRBJ1-6; no firm D call. Trimming cost V 6 bases and J 7 bases, with 10 bases left between them. This CDR3 is built from 13 residues. CDR1 MDHEN and CDR2 SYDVKM come from the germline V gene.